This is a list of T cell receptor beta chains from one sample in a study of shared clonotypes between healthy human individuals. The table came from immunoSEQ multiplex PCR; TCRdb's copy has only in-frame clones and leaves some out. The sample yields approximately 500,000 clones, 90% to 96% seen once. The source material was naive CD4+ T cells sorted from blood. All receptors come from a woman in her twenties or thirties in good health. CDR3s leave out the opening cysteine and the closing phenylalanine or tryptophan.

>TRBJ2-5|TRBV29-1
SVDGGTETQY
>TRBJ2-3|TRBV7-9
ASSPRDSGSLGADTQY
>TRBJ2-5|TRBV18
ASSPLGVKSTEETQY
>TRBJ1-3|TRBV19
ASRLSSGNTIY
>TRBJ1-3|TRBV23-1
ASSQSNTSGNTIY
>TRBJ2-7|TRBV5-4
ASSLGGSGEQY
>TRBJ2-1|TRBV30
AWGQILHNEQF
>TRBJ2-3|TRBV2
ASSTLTDTQY
>TRBJ1-3|TRBV6-1
ASKFQQWDTIY
>TRBJ2-3|TRBV5-1
ASSGGAITSTDTQY
>TRBJ2-3|TRBV29-1
SVSPLGSRRGDTQY
>TRBJ1-1|TRBV27
ASSERSHTEAF
>.|TRBV28
ASTASGASLSYEQY
>TRBJ2-5|TRBV27
ASSQDRGLSLETQY
>TRBJ1-2|TRBV14
ASSHTRDRVLKGYT